A single sample gave rise to the 25 T cell receptor beta chains below, sequenced in a study of beta chain features in type 1 diabetes. The study's findings and limits: Type 1 diabetes patients had moderately but significantly shorter TCRB CDR3s in all four CD4+ subsets.

Their target antigens are unknown. The isolated RNA, all of it, was reverse transcribed, so expressed TCRB transcripts were what got sequenced. The repertoire was sequenced with immunoSEQ multiplex PCR; TCRdb's copy has only in-frame clones and lacks some. The sample has about 170,000 clones, under 9.5% seen once. The sequencing input was central memory CD4+ T cells from blood. The receptor set was obtained from a man aged 18 to 29 with type 1 diabetes.

The rearrangement joins TRBV7-9 to TRBJ1-5, with D possibly being TRBD1 (6 bases). The CDR3 has 14 residues. Trimming stripped 4 bases from V and 6 bases from J, with 13 bases between. CDR1 is SEHNR and CDR2 is FQNEAQ in the germline V gene (reference sequence). The CDR3 sequence: CASSSTGESQPQHF. The CDR3 DNA follows: TGTGCCAGCAGCTCGACAGGCGAGAGTCAGCCCCAGCATTTT.

This clone occurred a few times. CDR3 DNA sequence: TGCGCCAGCAGCTCGACAGGGGCCCTCAATCAGCCCCAGCATTTT. Protein sequence: CASSSTGALNQPQHF. The genes are TRBV5-1 and TRBJ1-5; 8 nucleotides agree with TRBD1. J gave up 3 bases and V 3 bases, and 5 bases lay outside the gene matches. CDR1 and CDR2 (germline): SGHRS, YFSETQ. The length of the CDR3 is 15 residues.

This clone was found a few times. The genes are TRBV6-5 and TRBJ2-3; 7 nucleotides line up with TRBD1. V lost 6 bases, J lost 2 bases, and 5 bases stayed unmatched. Germline CDR1 and CDR2: MNHEY and SVGAGI. The CDR3 has 14 residues. CDR3 sequence reads: CASSYRGPTDTQYF. The CDR3 DNA sequence: TGTGCCAGCAGCTACAGGGGTCCCACAGATACGCAGTATTTT.

The sample holds a few counts of this clone. The chain recombines TRBV7-2 with TRBJ2-6; 10 bases are a match to TRBD2. Looked up from germline, CDR1 is SGHTA and CDR2 is FQGNSA. V was pared by 5 bases and J by 3 bases, with 10 bases of the junction left unmatched. The CDR3 totals 18 residues. The CDR3 DNA reads TGTGCCAGCAGCCGGCTAGCGGGGGTCTCGTTTGGGGCCAACGTCCTGACTTTC. This sequence encodes CASSRLAGVSFGANVLTF.

This clone was detected only a few times. Compared with germline, one end of the junction differs, possibly owing to a read error. The J gene is TRBJ1-2, the V gene TRBV5-4, with TRBD1 matching 8 bases. This CDR3 region has 15 residues. From germline, CDR1 is SGHNT and CDR2 YYREEE (reference sequence). The CDR3 sequence is CASSPRTGRNYGYTF. The CDR3 DNA is TGCGCCAGCAGCCCTAGGACAGGGAGGAACTATGGCTACACCTTC.

The J gene is TRBJ2-7, the V gene TRBV28; maybe TRBD2 (5 bases). Germline values: CDR1 MDHEN, CDR2 SYDVKM. The V gene lost 6 bases and the J gene lost 6 bases, with 12 bases spanning the gap. The CDR3 has 12 residues. The CDR3 nucleotides are TGTGCCAGCAGCTGGACTGTCGGCGAGCAGTACTTC. Residues: CASSWTVGEQYF.

A few counts support this clone. V is TRBV5-4 and J is TRBJ1-2; a weak D match, TRBD1 (6 bases). This CDR3 comprises 15 residues. V was clipped by 3 bases and J by 0 bases, with 12 bases between them. CDR1 is SGHNT, CDR2 YYREEE, per germline (reference sequence). The CDR3 region has the DNA TGTGCCAGCAGCTCCCTGGACAGCTCTAACTATGGCTACACCTTC. It specifies CASSSLDSSNYGYTF. Combining the CDR3 with reference TRBV5-4 and TRBJ1-2 gives the whole variable domain ETGVTQSPTHLIKTRGQQVTLRCSSQSGHNTVSWYQQALGQGPQFIFQYYREEENGRGNFPPRFSGLQFPNYSSELNVNALELDDSALYLCASSSLDSSNYGYTFGSGTRLTVV.

This clone was detected a few times. The sample holds other DNA sequences that translate to the same CDR3. V gene TRBV18 combines with J gene TRBJ2-2; 11 bases are a match to TRBD1. Germline V CDR1 and CDR2: KGHSH, LQKENI. The CDR3 loop spans 16 amino acids. The trim removed 4 bases at V and 2 bases at J, leaving 3 bases unmatched. CDR3 sequence: CASSRTGGSNTGELFF. CDR3 nucleotides: TGTGCCAGCTCACGGACAGGGGGCAGCAACACCGGGGAGCTGTTTTTT.

The V gene is TRBV15, the J gene TRBJ2-7; 8 bases are a match to TRBD1. The CDR3 is 16 amino acids. CDR1 is LNHNV and CDR2 is YYDKDF in the germline V gene (reference sequence). After removal of 2 bases from V and 6 bases from J, the junction contained 12 bases not matched to a gene. CDR3 DNA sequence: TGTGCCACCAGCAGACTCGACAGGGGATTCTTGCTCGAGCAGTACTTC. Encoded protein: CATSRLDRGFLLEQYF.

The V call is TRBV6-5, the J call TRBJ1-4; tentatively, D is TRBD1 (5 bases). This CDR3 is 11 amino acids long. The germline V and J ends were trimmed by 9 bases and 3 bases, with 5 bases remaining between them. The germline gives CDR1 MNHEY, CDR2 SVGAGI. The DNA for the CDR3 is TGTGCCAGAGGGGCTAATGAAAAACTGTTTTTT. Translated: CARGANEKLFF.

The sample holds a few counts of this clone. The gene calls are TRBV7-8 and TRBJ2-1; 8 nucleotides align to TRBD2. CDR1 and CDR2 from the germline V gene are SGHVS and FQNEAQ. This CDR3 has 15 residues. J gave up 3 bases and V 0 bases, and 1 base lay outside the gene matches. The CDR3, as DNA: TGTGCCAGCAGCTTAGCCGGGGGGGACTACAATGAGCAGTTCTTC. It encodes CASSLAGGDYNEQFF.

The V call is TRBV4-2, the J call TRBJ1-2, with 7 bases fitting TRBD1. The germline V gene has CDR1 LGHNA and CDR2 YNFKEQ. Trimming took 0 bases from V and 6 from J; bases not matched to a gene: 7. The CDR3 runs to 15 residues. For the CDR3, the DNA is TGTGCCAGCAGCCAAGATCGAGGCAGGGGGGATGGCTACACCTTC. Protein: CASSQDRGRGDGYTF.

V is TRBV28 and J is TRBJ2-1; TRBD1 matches 8 bases. CDR3 size: 15 residues. The germline CDR1 and CDR2 sequences are MDHEN and SYDVKM. V trimming: 7 bases; J trimming: 0 bases; junction bases outside the gene matches: 5. The CDR3 nucleotides are TGTGCCAGCACGGAGACAGGGGCCTCCTACAATGAGCAGTTCTTC. This gives the protein CASTETGASYNEQFF.

This clone showed up many times. The chain joins TRBV2 to TRBJ2-7, with D possibly TRBD2 on 5 matching bases. Germline V gene lookup returns CDR1 SNHLY and CDR2 FYNNEI. The CDR3 loop spans 14 amino acids. Between the trimmed V and J ends, which lost 2 bases and 7 bases, there was a span of 15 bases. Here the CDR3 reads CASSEQRVGSEQYF. The CDR3 nucleotides read TGTGCCAGCAGTGAACAGAGGGTGGGGTCGGAGCAGTACTTC.

The chain joins TRBV6-6 to TRBJ1-5; D is unresolved. This CDR3 has 13 residues. The germline V gene has CDR1 MNHNY and CDR2 SVGAGI (reference sequence). Trimming removed 6 bases at V and 0 bases at J, with 6 bases between. The CDR3, as DNA: TGTGCCAGCAGCCAAAATAGCAATCAGCCCCAGCATTTT. It translates to CASSQNSNQPQHF.

This clone showed up just a few times. The genes are TRBV30 and TRBJ1-2; D gene uncertain. V lost 2 bases, J lost 6 bases, and 10 bases lay in between. CDR1 and CDR2 from the germline V gene are GTSNPN and SVGIG (reference sequence). This CDR3 spans 12 amino acids. Here the CDR3 DNA reads TGTGCCTGGAGTCCTTACGGGGATGGCTACACCTTC. The encoded protein is CAWSPYGDGYTF.

This clone has at least ten counts. This rearrangement joins TRBV18 to TRBJ2-1; D perhaps matches TRBD1 (6 bases). The CDR3 extends over 13 amino acids. Trimming cost V 4 bases and J 9 bases, with 13 bases left between them. Germline CDR1 and CDR2: KGHSH and LQKENI. CDR3 protein: CASSLPSRGEQFF. CDR3 DNA sequence: TGTGCCAGCTCACTTCCTTCCAGGGGTGAGCAGTTCTTC. Together with reference TRBV18 and TRBJ2-1, the CDR3 gives the full variable domain: NAGVMQNPRHLVRRRGQEARLRCSPMKGHSHVYWYRQLPEEGLKFMVYLQKENIIDESGMPKERFSAEFPKEGPSILRIQQVVRGDSAAYFCASSLPSRGEQFFGPGTRLTVL.

The sample holds a few counts of this clone. J is TRBJ2-2 and V is TRBV9; D not resolved. Germline V CDR1 and CDR2: SGDLS, YYNGEE. The V end was cut by 0 bases, the J end by 5 bases, with 5 bases between. The CDR3 sequence is 13 residues long. In DNA form, the CDR3 reads TGTGCCAGCAGCGTAGGGCGGACCGGGGAGCTGTTTTTT. Protein: CASSVGRTGELFF. Combining the CDR3 with reference TRBV9 and TRBJ2-2 gives the whole variable domain DSGVTQTPKHLITATGQRVTLRCSPRSGDLSVYWYQQSLDQGLQFLIQYYNGEERAKGNILERFSAQQFPDLHSELNLSSLELGDSALYFCASSVGRTGELFFGEGSRLTVL.

This clone showed up just a few times. The J gene is TRBJ2-5, the V gene TRBV28, with 7 bases fitting TRBD2. Germline V gene sequence: CDR1 MDHEN, CDR2 SYDVKM. The CDR3 extends over 17 amino acids. J lost 1 base, V lost 3 bases, and 11 bases had no gene match. CDR3 sequence (DNA): TGTGCCAGCAGTTTCTTTGGTTTCGGGGAGGGCCAAGAGACCCAGTACTTC. Amino acid sequence: CASSFFGFGEGQETQYF.

At least ten counts were recorded for this clone. The V and J genes are TRBV20-1 and TRBJ1-2; D possibly corresponds to TRBD1 (5 bases). Trimming stripped 4 bases from V and 3 bases from J, with 6 bases between. Germline V lookup: CDR1 DFQATT, CDR2 SNEGSKA (reference sequence). The CDR3 totals 11 residues. The CDR3: CSAIQDYGYTF. The CDR3 nucleotides read TGCAGTGCTATACAGGACTATGGCTACACCTTC.

This clone has a handful of counts. The chain combines TRBV5-1 with TRBJ2-7, with TRBD2 matching over 9 bases. The CDR3 consists of 14 residues. Trimming at V came to 4 bases and at J to 7 bases, leaving 9 bases not matched to a gene. Germline V gene sequence: CDR1 SGHRS, CDR2 YFSETQ. CDR3 residues: CASSPGLASREQYF. The CDR3, as DNA: TGCGCCAGCAGCCCGGGACTAGCATCGAGAGAGCAGTACTTC.

This clone was observed a few times. The rearrangement uses TRBV7-8 and TRBJ1-4; 9 bases match TRBD1. CDR1 and CDR2 from the germline V gene are SGHVS and FQNEAQ. The CDR3 has 13 residues. V lost 10 bases and J lost 5; bases outside the gene matches: 5. The chain's CDR3 is CATSGTGNEKLFF. CDR3 coding DNA: TGTGCCACCTCCGGGACAGGGAATGAAAAACTGTTTTTT.

This clone was picked up a small number of times. The rearrangement links TRBV14 to TRBJ2-5; D perhaps matches TRBD1 (6 bases). Looked up from germline, CDR1 is SGHDN and CDR2 is FVKESK. The CDR3 has 15 amino acids. V lost 3 bases and J 5 bases, leaving 16 bases between the germline ends. This CDR3 reads CASSQRRGGFETQYF. DNA for the CDR3: TGTGCCAGCAGCCAGCGCAGGGGCGGGTTTGAGACCCAGTACTTC.

This chain links TRBV28 with TRBJ2-2, with TRBD1 matching 7 bases. Germline values: CDR1 MDHEN, CDR2 SYDVKM. V lost 7 bases to trimming and J lost 3 bases; unmatched junction nucleotides: 5. CDR3 size: 14 residues. CDR3 amino acids: CASIAGTDTGELFF. DNA of the CDR3: TGTGCCAGCATCGCCGGGACAGACACCGGGGAGCTGTTTTTT.

This clone was observed a few times. The V and J genes are TRBV6-6 and TRBJ1-6; D remains unclear. Trimming took off 4 bases at V and 11 bases at J, with 15 bases between the two ends. CDR3 length equals 14 residues. Germline V lookup: CDR1 MNHNY, CDR2 SVGAGI (reference sequence). CDR3 amino acids: CASSSGYSSPPLHF. In nucleotides, the CDR3 is TGTGCCAGCAGTTCAGGTTACAGTAGTCCACCCCTCCACTTT.